This T cell receptor (beta chain) was observed in a study of T cell changes during pregnancy in multiple sclerosis. Clones were read by immunoSEQ multiplex PCR, and TCRdb kept only the in-frame ones, dropping some. The repertoire holds some 41,000 clones, with roughly 90% as singletons. V was cut by 4 bases and J by 1 base, with 8 bases left in between. The CDR3 spans 13 residues. From germline, CDR1 is SGDLS and CDR2 YYNGEE. The rearrangement joins TRBV9 to TRBJ2-5, with D hard to call. Sequenced input: PBMCs (not recorded whether the cells were cultured). This receptor was taken from a female donor with multiple sclerosis, enrolled in a pregnancy study. CDR3 amino acids: CASSPNVQETQYF. The CDR3 DNA reads as TGTGCCAGCAGCCCCAACGTCCAAGAGACCCAGTACTTC.